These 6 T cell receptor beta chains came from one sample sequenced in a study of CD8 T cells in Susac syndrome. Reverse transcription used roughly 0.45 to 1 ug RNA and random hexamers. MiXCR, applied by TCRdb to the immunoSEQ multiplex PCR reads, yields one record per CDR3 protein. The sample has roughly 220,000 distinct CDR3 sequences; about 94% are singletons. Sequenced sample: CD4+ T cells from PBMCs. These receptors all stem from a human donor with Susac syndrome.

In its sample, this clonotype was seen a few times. As DNA, the CDR3 is TGTGCCAGCAGCCCCAGGGACAGGGCAATGAACACTGAAGCTTTCTTT. Residues: CASSPRDRAMNTEAFF. This chain joins TRBV3-1 and TRBJ1-1, with 9 bases that match TRBD1. Trimming took 4 bases from V and 0 from J; bases not matched to a gene: 6. Germline lookup yields CDR1 LGHDT and CDR2 YNNKEL (reference sequence). The CDR3 extends over 16 amino acids.

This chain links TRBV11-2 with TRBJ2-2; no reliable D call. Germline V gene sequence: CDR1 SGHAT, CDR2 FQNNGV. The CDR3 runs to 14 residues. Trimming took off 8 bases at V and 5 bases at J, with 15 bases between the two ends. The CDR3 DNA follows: TGTGCCAGCGGTGTTGGTTCAACTACCGGGGAGCTGTTTTTT. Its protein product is CASGVGSTTGELFF.

The CDR3 sequence: CASSRRYNEQFF. CDR3 nucleotides: TGTGCCAGCAGTCGCAGGTACAATGAGCAGTTCTTC. V and J are TRBV28 and TRBJ2-1; D unclear. Per the germline V gene, CDR1 is MDHEN and CDR2 is SYDVKM. CDR3 size: 12 residues. V gave up 5 bases and J gave up 4 bases, with 6 bases separating them.

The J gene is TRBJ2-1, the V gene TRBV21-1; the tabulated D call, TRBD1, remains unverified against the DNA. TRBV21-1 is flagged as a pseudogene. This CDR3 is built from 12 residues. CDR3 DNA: TGTGCCAGCAGCGGACAGCCTAATGAGCAGTTCTTC. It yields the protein CASSGQPNEQFF.

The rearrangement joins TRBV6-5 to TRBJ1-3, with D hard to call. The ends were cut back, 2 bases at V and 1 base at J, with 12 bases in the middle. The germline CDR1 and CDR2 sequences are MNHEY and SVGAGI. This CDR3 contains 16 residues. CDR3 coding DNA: TGTGCCAGCAGTTACCTCTCGGGAAGGTCTGGAAACACCATATATTTT. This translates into CASSYLSGRSGNTIYF.

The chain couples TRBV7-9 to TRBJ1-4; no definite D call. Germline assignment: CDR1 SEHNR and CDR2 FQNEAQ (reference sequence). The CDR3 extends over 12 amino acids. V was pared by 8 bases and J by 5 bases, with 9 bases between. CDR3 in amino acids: CASGRENEKLFF. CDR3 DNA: TGTGCCAGCGGCAGAGAGAATGAAAAACTGTTTTTT.